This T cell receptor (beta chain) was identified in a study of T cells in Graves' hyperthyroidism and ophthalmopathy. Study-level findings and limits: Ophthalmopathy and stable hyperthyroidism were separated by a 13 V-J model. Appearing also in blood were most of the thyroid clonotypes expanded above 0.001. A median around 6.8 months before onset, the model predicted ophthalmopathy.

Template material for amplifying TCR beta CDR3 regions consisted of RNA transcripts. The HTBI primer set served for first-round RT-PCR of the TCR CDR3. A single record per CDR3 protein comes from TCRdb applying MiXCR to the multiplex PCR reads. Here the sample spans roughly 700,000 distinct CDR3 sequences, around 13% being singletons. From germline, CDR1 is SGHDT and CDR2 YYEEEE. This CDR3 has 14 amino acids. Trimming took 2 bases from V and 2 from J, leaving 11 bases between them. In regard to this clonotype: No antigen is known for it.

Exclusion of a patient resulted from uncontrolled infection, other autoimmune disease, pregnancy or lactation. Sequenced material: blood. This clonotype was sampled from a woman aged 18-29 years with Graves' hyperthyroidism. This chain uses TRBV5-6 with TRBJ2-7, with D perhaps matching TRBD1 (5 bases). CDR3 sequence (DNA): TGTGCCAGCAGCTTAACGACAGAGACCTACGAGCAGTACTTC. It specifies CASSLTTETYEQYF.